Below, 32 T cell receptor beta chains from the same sample are listed, as sequenced in a study of CD8+CD57+ T cells in acquired aplastic anemia. Only patients with CD8+CD57+ cell expansion on flow cytometry were chosen for sequencing. The study profiled TCR beta VDJ and CDR3 using genomic DNA as template. TCRdb fed the reads into MiXCR, producing one record per CDR3 protein. The data contain about 160,000 distinct CDR3 sequences, roughly 48% of them singletons. Sequencing was carried out using sorted CD4+, CD8+, or CD8+CD57+ T cells (not recorded which) from PBMCs. The receptors derive from a human donor with aplastic anemia.

The rearrangement joins TRBV29-1 to TRBJ2-7; TRBD1 or TRBD2 may be the D gene (5 bases each). Germline CDR1 reads SQVTM; CDR2 reads ANQGSEA. The CDR3 extends over 13 amino acids. The V end lost 6 bases, the J end lost 0 bases, and 12 bases lay between the germline ends. The DNA of the CDR3 is TGCAGCGTCGGGGAACAGGACTCCTACGAGCAGTACTTC. Its translation is CSVGEQDSYEQYF.

Many counts were recorded for this clonotype. This chain joins TRBV4-3 and TRBJ1-1; D is ambiguous. The germline V and J ends were trimmed by 1 base and 5 bases, with 11 bases remaining between them. Germline CDR1 reads LGHNA; CDR2 reads YSLEER. The CDR3 runs 14 residues. CDR3: CASSQGVDWTEAFF. CDR3 sequence (DNA): TGCGCCAGCAGCCAAGGGGTGGACTGGACTGAAGCTTTCTTT.

Comment on this clonotype: This clone may be a read error of a much larger clone one base away. The chain has TRBV12-3 or TRBV12-4 and TRBJ2-7; D ambiguous. The length of the CDR3 is 14 residues. The chain's CDR3 is CAGSSIERQYEQYF. For the CDR3, the DNA is TGTGCCGGCAGTTCGATAGAAAGGCAATACGAGCAGTACTTC.

The sample holds many counts of this clonotype. The J gene is TRBJ2-3, the V gene TRBV19, with D unclear. The CDR3 consists of 11 residues. Germline loops: CDR1 LNHDA, CDR2 SQIVND (reference sequence). Trimming stripped 1 base from V and 6 bases from J, with 2 bases between. The CDR3 spells CASSIGDTQYF. Written as DNA, the CDR3 is TGTGCCAGTAGTATAGGGGATACGCAGTATTTT.

The chain has TRBV10-3 and TRBJ1-3; weak D call: TRBD1 (6 bases). The CDR3 sequence is 15 residues long. V dropped 7 bases and J dropped 6 bases, with 19 bases sitting between them. Germline CDR1 is ENHRY and CDR2 is SYGVKD. The CDR3 DNA sequence: TGTGCCATCAAGGAGGATGGGGGGCAATTAAACACCATATATTTT. Protein: CAIKEDGGQLNTIYF.

As for this clonotype: An end of the junction does not agree with germline; a read error may underlie this. V is TRBV3-1 and J is TRBJ2-1; TRBD2 aligns across 14 bases. CDR1 and CDR2 from the germline V gene are LGHDT and YNNKEL (reference sequence). The CDR3 has 16 residues. In nucleotides, the CDR3 is TGTGCCAGCAGCCTCGGGACTAGCGGGAGTATCAATGTGCAGTTCTTC. Encoded protein: CASSLGTSGSINVQFF.

About this clonotype itself: It may be a read error: a sequence one base away is much more abundant. This chain uses TRBV11-1 with TRBJ2-4, with D unresolved. V shed 2 bases and J shed 0 bases, with 11 bases lying between them. The CDR3 consists of 16 residues. Germline V gene sequence: CDR1 SGHAT, CDR2 FQDESV (reference sequence). As DNA, the CDR3 is TGTGCCAGCAGCTTATTGACACTTCTAGCCAAAAACATTCAGTACTTC. This encodes CASSLLTLLAKNIQYF.

Concerning this clonotype itself: At one end the junction does not follow the germline gene, possibly because of a read error. The V and J genes are TRBV7-2 and TRBJ2-1, with no clear D. This CDR3 region has 12 residues. The germline CDR1 and CDR2 sequences are SGHTA and FQGNSA. The CDR3 region has the DNA TGTGCCAGCGGCTTACTATTGGGCGAGCAGTTCTTC. This codes for CASGLLLGEQFF. The entire variable domain, with the rest obtained from reference TRBV7-2 and TRBJ2-1, is as follows: GAGVSQSPSNKVTEKGKDVELRCDPISGHTALYWYRQSLGQGLEFLIYFQGNSAPDKSGLPSDRFSAERTGGSVSTLTIQRTQQEDSAVYLCASGLLLGEQFFGPGTRLTVL.

This clonotype was seen a handful of times. The chain links TRBV27 to TRBJ2-2, with no clear D. CDR1 and CDR2 (germline): MNHEY, SMNVEV (reference sequence). V was clipped by 2 bases and J by 1 base, with 8 bases between them. CDR3 size: 15 residues. The CDR3 sequence is CASSLRLGNTGELFF. In DNA, the CDR3 is TGTGCCAGCAGTTTAAGGCTCGGGAACACCGGGGAGCTGTTTTTT.

In this sample, this clonotype turned up once. This chain uses TRBV6-1 with TRBJ1-2; D might be TRBD1 (6 bases). Germline CDR1 is MNHNS and CDR2 is SASEGT. V was trimmed by 0 bases and J by 6 bases, leaving 11 bases between them. CDR3 size: 14 residues. Here the CDR3 DNA reads TGTGCCAGCAGTGAAGCGCCCCCAGGGGATGGCTACACCTTC. Translating gives CASSEAPPGDGYTF.

This clonotype was counted at least ten times. The V call is TRBV6-1, the J call TRBJ2-1; no firm D call. CDR1 and CDR2 from the germline V gene are MNHNS and SASEGT. The CDR3 is 11 amino acids. The V end lost 7 bases, the J end lost 7 bases, and 8 bases lay between the germline ends. The CDR3 spells CASTRSNEQFF. CDR3 DNA: TGTGCCAGCACTAGGTCAAATGAGCAGTTCTTC.

This clonotype was seen at least ten times. The chain employs TRBV24-1 and TRBJ2-2, with D hard to call. The CDR3 has 14 residues. Trimming removed 4 bases from V and 7 bases from J, with 12 bases in between. Per the germline V gene, CDR1 is KGHDR and CDR2 is SFDVKD. In nucleotides, the CDR3 is TGTGCCACCAGTGACCCGGCCCTGGGCGGGGAGCTGTTTTTT. It encodes CATSDPALGGELFF.

This clonotype turned up a few times. V and J are TRBV6-5 and TRBJ1-1; D is possibly TRBD1 (6 bases). CDR1 and CDR2 (germline): MNHEY, SVGAGI. This CDR3 is 13 amino acids long. The V end lost 11 bases, the J end lost 2 bases, and 15 bases lay between the germline ends. This CDR3 is CAALGGGNTEAFF. The CDR3 DNA is TGTGCCGCCTTAGGGGGGGGCAACACTGAAGCTTTCTTT.

This clonotype was observed a handful of times. This chain uses TRBV7-9 with TRBJ2-2; 7 positions match TRBD2. The CDR3 has 15 residues. V gave up 8 bases and J gave up 5 bases; unmatched junction bases: 11. From germline, CDR1 is SEHNR and CDR2 FQNEAQ (reference sequence). The chain's CDR3 is CASGPPREGTGELFF. The DNA of the CDR3 is TGTGCCAGCGGACCCCCAAGGGAGGGAACCGGGGAGCTGTTTTTT.

Concerning this clonotype itself: This may be a read error: a much more frequent sequence differs by one nucleotide. The chain employs TRBV5-1 and TRBJ2-5; D remains ambiguous. Trimming removed 4 bases at V and 1 base at J, with 11 bases between. The germline V gene has CDR1 SGHRS and CDR2 YFSETQ. The CDR3 length is 14 residues. The CDR3 nucleotides read TGCGCCAGCAGCAGGACGGGCTTCCAAGAGACCCAGTACTTC. Amino acids: CASSRTGFQETQYF. The full variable domain, in which reference TRBV5-1 and TRBJ2-5 provide the parts outside the CDR3, is KAGVTQTPRYLIKTRGQQVTLSCSPISGHRSVSWYQQTPGQGLQFLFEYFSETQRNKGNFPGRFSGRQFSNSRSEMNVSTLELGDSALYLCASSRTGFQETQYFGPGTRLLVL.

The gene calls are TRBV15 and TRBJ1-2; no reliable D call. Germline assignment: CDR1 LNHNV and CDR2 YYDKDF (reference sequence). This CDR3 comprises 12 residues. V was pared by 1 base and J by 6 bases, with 6 bases between. CDR3 loop: CATSRGGDGYTF. The DNA of the CDR3 is TGTGCCACCAGCAGAGGGGGAGATGGCTACACCTTC.

The V and J genes are TRBV7-7 and TRBJ2-5; either TRBD1 or TRBD2 may supply D (7 bases each). Germline assignment: CDR1 SSHAT and CDR2 FNYEAQ (reference sequence). This CDR3 region has 16 residues. The germline V and J ends were trimmed by 5 bases and 4 bases, with 20 bases remaining between them. The CDR3 loop reads CASSPAGTAFSETQYF. Here the CDR3 DNA reads TGTGCCAGCAGCCCAGCGGGGACAGCCTTCTCAGAGACCCAGTACTTC. Full variable domain (missing parts from reference TRBV7-7 and TRBJ2-5): GAGVSQSPRYKVTKRGQDVTLRCDPISSHATLYWYQQALGQGPEFLTYFNYEAQPDKSGLPSDRFSAERPEGSISTLTIQRTEQRDSAMYRCASSPAGTAFSETQYFGPGTRLLVL.

The chain joins TRBV20-1 to TRBJ1-6, with D hard to call. The CDR3 runs 17 residues. Germline assignment: CDR1 DFQATT and CDR2 SNEGSKA (reference sequence). The V and J ends lost 0 bases and 4 bases respectively, with 16 bases between them. CDR3: CSARDGLGIGYNSPLHF. CDR3 in DNA: TGCAGTGCTAGAGATGGATTGGGGATAGGATATAATTCACCCCTCCACTTT.

The CDR3 region has the DNA TGTGCCAGCAGCGTAGTAGGGGAGGACGGGACCCAGTACTTC. It translates to CASSVVGEDGTQYF. V is TRBV9 and J is TRBJ2-5, with D possibly matching TRBD2 (6 bases). Germline V gene data show CDR1 as SGDLS and CDR2 as YYNGEE. This CDR3 spans 14 amino acids. V was trimmed by 0 bases and J by 7 bases, leaving 13 bases between them.

Worth noting for this clonotype: With a much larger clone just one base away, this may be a read error. The CDR3 end shows no conserved phenylalanine or tryptophan, and so a read error is likely. The chain couples TRBV12-3 or TRBV12-4 to TRBJ2-1; 10 positions match TRBD2. V lost 5 bases, J lost 9 bases, and 4 bases stayed unmatched. This CDR3 comprises 13 residues. CDR3 in DNA: TGTGCCAGCAGTCCTAGCGGGAGTGGTGAGCAGTTCTCC. Its protein is CASSPSGSGEQFS.

The rearrangement uses TRBV10-3 and TRBJ1-5; a possible D gene is TRBD1 (5 bases). V lost 2 bases, J lost 9 bases, and 14 bases lay in between. The length of the CDR3 is 14 residues. Germline CDR1 is ENHRY and CDR2 is SYGVKD. The CDR3 loop reads CAISEPGPRRPQHF. The CDR3 DNA is TGTGCCATCAGTGAGCCGGGACCCCGTAGGCCCCAGCATTTT.

This clonotype was recorded only once. V and J are TRBV6-5 and TRBJ1-5; D not certain. CDR1 is MNHEY and CDR2 is SVGAGI in the germline V gene. The V gene lost 5 bases and the J gene lost 0 bases, with 11 bases spanning the gap. This CDR3 contains 15 residues. As DNA, the CDR3 is TGTGCCAGCAGTACCTCGAGGAATAGCAATCAGCCCCAGCATTTT. Protein product: CASSTSRNSNQPQHF.

This clonotype was observed at least ten times. The chain employs TRBV5-6 and TRBJ1-1; 8 positions agree with TRBD1. From germline, CDR1 is SGHDT and CDR2 YYEEEE. The ends lost 2 bases at V and 3 bases at J; junction bases unmatched: 6. The CDR3 spans 15 residues. CDR3: CASSFGQGVDTEAFF. CDR3 bases: TGTGCCAGCAGCTTTGGACAGGGAGTAGACACTGAAGCTTTCTTT.

This clonotype was seen a handful of times. The gene calls are TRBV2 and TRBJ1-5, with D perhaps matching TRBD1 (6 bases). V dropped 5 bases and J dropped 7 bases, with 12 bases sitting between them. The germline gives CDR1 SNHLY, CDR2 FYNNEI. CDR3 length equals 13 residues. The CDR3 DNA follows: TGTGCCAGCAGTAAGGGGGAGGAGCAGCCCCAGCATTTT. Amino acid sequence: CASSKGEEQPQHF.

The chain joins TRBV7-6 to TRBJ1-1; 9 bases are a match to TRBD1. This CDR3 region has 16 residues. CDR1 is SGHVS, CDR2 FNYEAQ, per germline. Trimming at V came to 5 bases and at J to 1 base, leaving 8 bases not matched to a gene. For the CDR3, the DNA is TGTGCCAGCAGCAAAGCACAGGGGGCAAGGAACACTGAAGCTTTCTTT. It codes for CASSKAQGARNTEAFF.

Details on this clonotype: At one end, the junction sequence differs from germline, possibly due to a read error. The J gene is TRBJ1-3, the V gene TRBV19; 8 positions match TRBD1. The CDR3 totals 18 residues. In germline, CDR1 is LNHDA, CDR2 SQIVND (reference sequence). CDR3 loop: CASSIPRTGMKLGNTVYF. The CDR3 nucleotides are TGTGCCAGTAGTATCCCTCGGACAGGGATGAAGTTAGGAAACACCGTATATTTT. The entire variable domain, with the rest obtained from reference TRBV19 and TRBJ1-3, is as follows: DGGITQSPKYLFRKEGQNVTLSCEQNLNHDAMYWYRQDPGQGLRLIYYSQIVNDFQKGDIAEGYSVSREKKESFPLTVTSAQKNPTAFYLCASSIPRTGMKLGNTVYFGEGSWLTVV.

Of note for this clonotype: This clone may be a read error of a much larger clone one base away. The rearrangement joins TRBV12-5 to TRBJ2-5; possibly TRBD1 for D (6 bases). The CDR3 contains 14 residues. In germline, CDR1 is LGHNT, CDR2 FRNRAP. The CDR3 protein is CASGPQGPPKTRYF. The CDR3 DNA follows: TGTGCTAGTGGTCCGCAGGGGCCGCCTAAGACCCGGTACTTC. The full variable domain, in which reference TRBV12-5 and TRBJ2-5 provide the parts outside the CDR3, is DARVTQTPRHKVTEMGQEVTMRCQPILGHNTVFWYRQTMMQGLELLAYFRNRAPLDDSGMPKDRFSAEMPDATLATLKIQPSEPRDSAVYFCASGPQGPPKTRYFGPGTRLLVL.

Many counts were recorded for this clonotype. V is TRBV5-1 and J is TRBJ2-2; D perhaps matches TRBD1 (6 bases). V was pared by 4 bases and J by 1 base, with 11 bases between. This CDR3 comprises 15 residues. Germline assignment: CDR1 SGHRS and CDR2 YFSETQ. The CDR3 loop reads CASSLEGVNTGELFF. CDR3 coding DNA: TGCGCCAGCAGCCTAGAGGGGGTGAACACCGGGGAGCTGTTTTTT.

Comment on this clonotype: A read error is possible here, since a much larger clone lies one base away. This chain joins TRBV19 and TRBJ2-7; 9 nucleotides match TRBD1. CDR1 is LNHDA, CDR2 SQIVND, per germline (reference sequence). With 9 bases clipped from V and 8 bases from J, the junction kept 14 bases outside the gene matches. This CDR3 has 14 residues. The CDR3 here is CASSGQGIIDKQYF. The DNA of the CDR3 is TGTGCCAGCAGCGGACAGGGGATAATCGACAAGCAGTACTTC.

In its sample, this clonotype was seen many times. The chain employs TRBV12-3 or TRBV12-4 and TRBJ1-5; 7 positions match TRBD1. V lost 3 bases to trimming and J lost 7 bases; unmatched junction nucleotides: 6. The CDR3 is made up of 14 amino acids. The CDR3 DNA sequence: TGTGCCAGCAGTTTGGAAGGGGGCCAGCAGCCCCAGCATTTT. It codes for CASSLEGGQQPQHF.

In this sample, this clonotype turned up many times. V gene TRBV6-6 combines with J gene TRBJ2-5; 9 bases map to TRBD1. J lost 4 bases, V lost 6 bases, and 6 bases had no gene match. CDR1 MNHNY and CDR2 SVGAGI come from the germline V gene (reference sequence). This CDR3 region has 14 residues. CDR3 region: CASRARDRAETQYF. Written as DNA, the CDR3 is TGTGCCAGCAGGGCCCGGGACAGGGCAGAGACCCAGTACTTC.

The chain links TRBV7-2 to TRBJ1-2; D gene ambiguous. V shed 2 bases and J shed 8 bases, with 9 bases lying between them. The CDR3 consists of 12 residues. CDR1 SGHTA and CDR2 FQGNSA come from the germline V gene. The CDR3 nucleotides are TGTGCCAGCAGCTTACAGGTATCCGGCTACACCTTC. Protein: CASSLQVSGYTF.